The 19 T cell receptor beta chains given below trace back to one sample, sequenced in a study of blood T cell repertoires in COVID-19. Sequencing used immunoSEQ multiplex PCR; TCRdb keeps in-frame clones, though not all of them. The sample yields 300,000 to 350,000 clones, around 91% seen once. What was sequenced was peripheral blood. These receptor sequences come from a woman aged 18-29 years who had recovered from COVID-19.

The chain employs TRBV3-1 (or the pseudogene TRBV3-2) and TRBJ1-6, with 12 bases that match TRBD1. The germline V gene has CDR1 LGHDT and CDR2 YNNKEL (reference sequence). With 4 bases clipped from V and 9 bases from J, the junction kept 4 bases outside the gene matches. The CDR3 consists of 15 residues. CDR3 in amino acids: CASSPGTGGRSPLHF. CDR3 sequence (DNA): TGTGCCAGCAGCCCGGGGACAGGGGGCCGTTCACCCCTCCACTTT.

The chain joins TRBV7-2 to TRBJ2-3; the match to TRBD1 covers 7 bases. The CDR3 length is 14 residues. The trim removed 5 bases at V and 6 bases at J, leaving 8 bases unmatched. Germline-derived CDR1 and CDR2 are SGHTA and FQGNSA. The CDR3 reads CASSQGTVLDTQYF. The CDR3 coding sequence is TGTGCCAGCAGCCAAGGGACAGTTCTTGATACGCAGTATTTT.

This clone was seen just once. The gene calls are TRBV7-9 and TRBJ1-6, with 9 bases identical to TRBD1. The CDR3 covers 16 residues. Trimming cost V 5 bases and J 10 bases; bases outside gene matches: 12. The germline gives CDR1 SEHNR, CDR2 FQNEAQ (reference sequence). The CDR3: CASSNPGQGLQSPLHF. The CDR3 DNA sequence: TGTGCCAGCAGCAACCCGGGACAGGGCTTACAATCACCCCTCCACTTT. Full variable domain (remainder filled in from reference TRBV7-9 and TRBJ1-6): DTGVSQNPRHKITKRGQNVTFRCDPISEHNRLYWYRQTLGQGPEFLTYFQNEAQLEKSRLLSDRFSAERPKGSFSTLEIQRTEQGDSAMYLCASSNPGQGLQSPLHFGNGTRLTVT.

This clone was detected only once. The chain couples TRBV7-2 to TRBJ1-3; TRBD1 matches at 9 bases. This CDR3 region has 17 residues. CDR1 SGHTA and CDR2 FQGNSA come from the germline V gene. Trimming cost V 3 bases and J 4 bases; bases outside gene matches: 10. CDR3 in amino acids: CASSFHTGQGGGNTIYF. CDR3 coding DNA: TGTGCCAGCAGCTTCCACACGGGACAGGGTGGGGGAAACACCATATATTTT.

The chain has TRBV10-3 and TRBJ1-1; D unclear. This CDR3 contains 11 residues. V dropped 7 bases and J dropped 4 bases, with 7 bases sitting between them. The germline V gene has CDR1 ENHRY and CDR2 SYGVKD. CDR3 bases: TGTGCCATCACCTTCGGCACTGAAGCTTTCTTT. As protein: CAITFGTEAFF.

The rearrangement links TRBV4-1 to TRBJ2-5; the D gene is possibly TRBD1 (6 bases). Germline CDR1 and CDR2: MGHRA and YSYEKL. This CDR3 comprises 15 residues. Trimming took 4 bases from V and 3 from J, leaving 15 bases between them. The CDR3 sequence is CASSLLFDRKETQYF. The CDR3 region has the DNA TGCGCCAGCAGCCTACTTTTCGACAGGAAAGAGACCCAGTACTTC.

The chain uses TRBV7-6 and TRBJ1-2; tentatively, D is TRBD1 (6 bases). Trimming took off 1 base at V and 8 bases at J, with 14 bases between the two ends. In germline, CDR1 is SGHVS, CDR2 FNYEAQ. This CDR3 has 14 amino acids. This CDR3 reads CASSLVQGSKGYTF. For the CDR3, the DNA is TGTGCCAGCAGCTTAGTTCAGGGGTCTAAAGGCTACACCTTC.

The V and J genes are TRBV30 and TRBJ2-4; 8 positions agree with TRBD2. The CDR3 covers 18 residues. V gave up 2 bases and J gave up 0 bases; unmatched junction bases: 12. CDR1 is GTSNPN and CDR2 is SVGIG in the germline V gene (reference sequence). CDR3 region: CAWSKKRERYLAKNIQYF. The DNA of the CDR3 is TGTGCCTGGAGTAAGAAGCGGGAGCGGTATCTAGCCAAAAACATTCAGTACTTC.

DNA for the CDR3: TGTGCCACCAGCAGAGATTACGAAGGTCAGGGGTATTTCTTC. The encoded protein is CATSRDYEGQGYFF. The V call is TRBV15, the J call TRBJ2-1; TRBD1 is a possible D gene (6 bases). CDR3 length equals 14 residues. V was pared by 0 bases and J by 16 bases, with 19 bases between. CDR1 LNHNV and CDR2 YYDKDF come from the germline V gene (reference sequence).

The rearrangement joins TRBV19 to TRBJ1-3, with a weak D call TRBD1 (5 bases). CDR1 and CDR2 (germline): LNHDA, SQIVND (reference sequence). The CDR3 consists of 15 residues. V was shortened by 9 bases and J by 0 bases, with 15 bases between the two germline ends. CDR3 residues: CASRLAGRSGNTIYF. CDR3 DNA sequence: TGTGCCAGCCGTCTTGCGGGGCGCTCTGGAAACACCATATATTTT.

The CDR3: CASSPRDRRFGSSYNEQFF. The CDR3 DNA sequence: TGTGCCAGCAGCCCTCGGGACAGGAGATTCGGAAGTTCCTACAATGAGCAGTTCTTC. The rearrangement links TRBV11-3 to TRBJ2-1; 8 bases are a match to TRBD1. This CDR3 contains 19 residues. Germline V gene sequence: CDR1 SGHNT, CDR2 YENEEA. V shed 5 bases, J shed 1 base, and the junction held 16 bases outside the gene matches.

The genes are TRBV4-3 and TRBJ1-5, with 9 bases identical to TRBD1. The CDR3 is made up of 14 amino acids. Per germline, CDR1 LGHNA and CDR2 YSLEER. V lost 3 bases to trimming and J lost 7 bases; unmatched junction nucleotides: 4. The CDR3 DNA sequence: TGCGCCAGCAGCCAGGGACAGGGAGAACAGCCCCAGCATTTT. Translated: CASSQGQGEQPQHF.

The CDR3 DNA sequence: TGTGCCAGCCCCGGGACAGGGGCATCTTACGAGCAGTACGTC. Translating it yields CASPGTGASYEQYV. The gene calls are TRBV27 and TRBJ2-7, with 10 bases aligning to TRBD1. The CDR3 consists of 14 residues. Trimming at V came to 8 bases and at J to 4 bases, leaving 8 bases not matched to a gene. CDR1 is MNHEY and CDR2 is SMNVEV in the germline V gene (reference sequence).

CDR3 protein: CASTRRERADTQYF. Here the CDR3 DNA reads TGTGCCAGCACCCGGCGGGAGCGCGCAGATACGCAGTATTTT. The V call is TRBV6-6, the J call TRBJ2-3, with TRBD2 matching over 7 bases. CDR1 and CDR2 from the germline V gene are MNHNY and SVGAGI (reference sequence). Unmatched junction bases numbered 8, after V lost 7 bases and J lost 4 bases. The CDR3 consists of 14 residues.

The J gene is TRBJ2-6, the V gene TRBV9; D perhaps matches TRBD1 (6 bases). The CDR3 length is 15 residues. Germline assignment: CDR1 SGDLS and CDR2 YYNGEE. V lost 4 bases to trimming and J lost 1 base, with 9 bases between them. This CDR3 is CASSLTGSGANVLTF. In DNA form, the CDR3 reads TGTGCCAGCAGCCTCACAGGGTCTGGGGCCAACGTCCTGACTTTC.

This rearrangement joins TRBV21-1 to TRBJ1-1; the table assigns TRBD1, which was not confirmed against the DNA. TRBV21-1 is flagged as a pseudogene. The CDR3 extends over 16 amino acids. The CDR3 reads CASSTSRDRLATEAFF. CDR3 DNA: TGTGCCAGCAGCACAAGTCGGGACAGGCTTGCCACTGAAGCTTTCTTT.

This clone was seen more than once but under ten times. This chain links TRBV18 with TRBJ2-1, with a weak D call TRBD2 (6 bases). CDR1 is KGHSH and CDR2 is LQKENI in the germline V gene. Trimming took off 3 bases at V and 8 bases at J, with 17 bases between the two ends. The CDR3 totals 15 residues. CDR3 coding DNA: TGTGCCAGCTCACCTACGGGAAGGCGGGACGATGAGCAGTTCTTC. This translates into CASSPTGRRDDEQFF.

The sample holds one count of this clone. The V call is TRBV27, the J call TRBJ2-7, with 7 positions matching TRBD1. V shed 4 bases, J shed 2 bases, and the junction held 5 bases outside the gene matches. The CDR3 is 14 residues long. CDR1 and CDR2 (germline): MNHEY, SMNVEV (reference sequence). The CDR3 is CASSSRGTPYEQYV. Written as DNA, the CDR3 is TGTGCCAGCAGTTCCAGGGGGACCCCCTACGAGCAGTACGTC.

The CDR3 DNA reads TGTGCCAGCAGTTTAGTTAGGGGTAGCACAGATACGCAGTATTTT. Its protein product is CASSLVRGSTDTQYF. The rearrangement uses TRBV27 and TRBJ2-3; TRBD1 is a possible D gene (5 bases). V was pared by 2 bases and J by 0 bases, with 9 bases between. The CDR3 loop spans 15 amino acids. Germline V gives CDR1 MNHEY, CDR2 SMNVEV (reference sequence).